The clone carrying this T cell receptor beta chain was observed a single time. The CDR3 is made up of 14 amino acids. V lost 2 bases and J lost 4; bases outside the gene matches: 5. The germline V gene encodes CDR1 KGHSH and CDR2 LQKENI. These data are taken from a study of blood T cell repertoires in COVID-19. Using immunoSEQ multiplex PCR, the repertoire was profiled, and TCRdb retains in-frame clones only, with some absent. Of roughly 42,000 clones listed, about 91% were seen once; the top ten hold around 3.5%. The specimen was peripheral blood. V usage is TRBV18 and J usage is TRBJ2-7, with TRBD1 matching over 7 bases. The origin of this receptor is a human donor in a cohort sampled during active COVID-19. The CDR3 loop reads CASSPTYRGYEQYF. The CDR3 DNA follows: TGTGCCAGCTCACCAACATACAGGGGTTACGAGCAGTACTTC.